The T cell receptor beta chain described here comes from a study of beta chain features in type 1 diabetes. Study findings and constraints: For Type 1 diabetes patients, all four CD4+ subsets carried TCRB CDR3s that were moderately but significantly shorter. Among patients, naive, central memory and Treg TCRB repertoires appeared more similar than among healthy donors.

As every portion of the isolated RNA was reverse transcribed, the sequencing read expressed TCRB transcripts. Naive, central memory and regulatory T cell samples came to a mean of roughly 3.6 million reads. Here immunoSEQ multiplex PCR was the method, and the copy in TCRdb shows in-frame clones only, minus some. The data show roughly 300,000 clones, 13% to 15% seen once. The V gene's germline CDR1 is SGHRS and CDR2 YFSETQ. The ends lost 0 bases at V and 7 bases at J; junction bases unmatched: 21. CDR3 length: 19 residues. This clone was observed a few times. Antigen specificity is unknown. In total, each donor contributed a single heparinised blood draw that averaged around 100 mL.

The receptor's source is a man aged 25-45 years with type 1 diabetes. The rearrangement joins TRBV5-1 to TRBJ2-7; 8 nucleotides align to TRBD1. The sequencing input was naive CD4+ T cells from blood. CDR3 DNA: TGCGCCAGCAGCTTGGCCTATCCTCGGGACAGGCCACGGCTAGGGGAGCAGTACTTC. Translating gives CASSLAYPRDRPRLGEQYF.